Each of the 19 T cell receptor beta chains below was sequenced from the same sample in a study of blood T cells in healthy people across ages. A second about 6 to 12 cycle PCR used barcoded and J-beta primers. TCRdb recomputed calls from the 5' RACE reads with MiXCR, one row per CDR3 protein. The repertoire holds about 680,000 distinct CDR3 sequences, with more than 40% as singletons. The material sequenced was blood. The receptors shown here come from a woman in her sixties or seventies in good health.

This clonotype was detected only a few times. The gene calls are TRBV29-1 and TRBJ2-4; D perhaps matches TRBD1 (5 bases). The V gene's germline CDR1 is SQVTM and CDR2 ANQGSEA. With 3 bases removed from V and 0 bases from J, the gap between germline ends came to 6 bases. The CDR3 contains 13 residues. CDR3 protein: CSVEGLAKNIQYF. The DNA for the CDR3 is TGCAGCGTTGAGGGGCTAGCCAAAAACATTCAGTACTTC.

The chain carries TRBV12-3 or TRBV12-4 and TRBJ2-1; unclear D gene. V gave up 6 bases and J gave up 5 bases, with 14 bases separating them. The length of the CDR3 is 14 residues. The CDR3 here is CASRLGRQDNEQFF. CDR3 sequence (DNA): TGTGCCAGCAGATTGGGTCGCCAGGACAATGAGCAGTTCTTC.

The chain couples TRBV7-3 to TRBJ2-1; 7 bases align to TRBD2. Per the germline V gene, CDR1 is SGHTA and CDR2 is FQGTGA. V was pared by 2 bases and J by 6 bases, with 7 bases of the junction left unmatched. This CDR3 contains 15 residues. This CDR3 is CASSLLGGGVNEQFF. CDR3 bases: TGTGCCAGCAGCTTATTGGGGGGAGGGGTCAATGAGCAGTTCTTC.

The rearrangement uses TRBV3-1 and TRBJ2-7, with 8 bases matching TRBD1. Matching the DNA end better, TRBJ2-5 makes the J call doubtful. Germline V gives CDR1 LGHDT, CDR2 YNNKEL (reference sequence). The CDR3 is made up of 14 amino acids. The CDR3 protein is CASSPRTGMETQYF. The CDR3 coding sequence is TGTGCCAGCAGCCCCCGGACAGGGATGGAGACCCAGTACTTC.

This chain links TRBV7-2 with TRBJ2-5; D perhaps matches TRBD1 (5 bases). Germline-derived CDR1 and CDR2 are SGHTA and FQGNSA. The ends were cut back, 5 bases at V and 5 bases at J, with 18 bases in the middle. CDR3 size: 15 residues. For the CDR3, the DNA is TGTGCCAGCAGCCCTAGAGACAGATCCCCGGAGACCCAGTACTTC. Translated: CASSPRDRSPETQYF.

This clonotype showed up just once. J is TRBJ2-3 and V is TRBV5-1; no clear D. CDR3 length: 14 residues. The germline gives CDR1 SGHRS, CDR2 YFSETQ. With 3 bases removed from V and 2 bases from J, the gap between germline ends came to 10 bases. The CDR3 nucleotides are TGCGCCAGCAGCTCCACCCCCCCCACAGATACGCAGTATTTT. Protein: CASSSTPPTDTQYF.

Note on this clonotype: This may be a read error, as it is one base from a much larger clone. V gene TRBV29-1 combines with J gene TRBJ2-7; 8 nucleotides align to TRBD2. The CDR3 extends over 15 amino acids. The trim removed 4 bases at V and 7 bases at J, leaving 15 bases unmatched. Germline V gene sequence: CDR1 SQVTM, CDR2 ANQGSEA. The CDR3 sequence: CSVVLTGGGLNEQYF. In nucleotides, the CDR3 is TGCAGCGTTGTTCTCACGGGGGGGGGTTTGAATGAGCAGTACTTC.

This chain links TRBV29-1 with TRBJ2-5, with 7 bases identical to TRBD1. V was pared by 7 bases and J by 5 bases, with 13 bases of the junction left unmatched. CDR1 is SQVTM and CDR2 is ANQGSEA in the germline V gene. This CDR3 spans 14 amino acids. The CDR3 sequence: CSANLDRVVETQYF. The CDR3 DNA is TGCAGCGCGAACTTAGACAGGGTGGTGGAGACCCAGTACTTC.

The chain joins TRBV29-1 to TRBJ2-3; tentatively, D is TRBD1 or TRBD2 (6 bases each). V was cut by 2 bases and J by 6 bases, with 27 bases left in between. Germline V gene lookup returns CDR1 SQVTM and CDR2 ANQGSEA. This CDR3 contains 18 residues. CDR3 nucleotides: TGCAGCGTTGAATTCCTTTTGGGCAGGGGAAAAGGAGGGGATACGCAGTATTTT. Its translation is CSVEFLLGRGKGGDTQYF.

This rearrangement joins TRBV7-2 to TRBJ1-4, with a possible D match to TRBD1 (5 bases). The V end was cut by 0 bases, the J end by 7 bases, with 12 bases between. The germline V gene encodes CDR1 SGHTA and CDR2 FQGNSA. CDR3 size: 15 residues. DNA of the CDR3: TGTGCCAGCAGCTTAGCTACAGGTGTCGCTGAAAAACTGTTTTTT. Translating gives CASSLATGVAEKLFF.

This clonotype was picked up a small number of times. The chain combines TRBV28 with TRBJ2-7; D call uncertain. V was pared by 9 bases and J by 1 base, with 13 bases between. CDR1 is MDHEN, CDR2 SYDVKM, per germline. This CDR3 spans 13 amino acids. The CDR3 here is CASNRRNSYEQYF. For the CDR3, the DNA is TGTGCCAGTAACAGACGTAATTCCTACGAGCAGTACTTC.

The chain employs TRBV12-3 or TRBV12-4 and TRBJ2-3, with D unresolved. This CDR3 is built from 14 residues. V was clipped by 4 bases and J by 3 bases, with 11 bases between them. The CDR3 region has the DNA TGTGCCAGCAGTTACAACACCCGGACAGATACGCAGTATTTT. It encodes CASSYNTRTDTQYF.

The rearrangement uses TRBV30 and TRBJ2-6; tentative D call: TRBD2 (5 bases). With 2 bases removed from V and 0 bases from J, the gap between germline ends came to 17 bases. The CDR3 extends over 18 amino acids. CDR1 is GTSNPN, CDR2 SVGIG, per germline (reference sequence). This CDR3 is CAWSKRVRTSSGANVLTF. DNA of the CDR3: TGTGCCTGGAGTAAGAGGGTCCGTACATCCTCTGGGGCCAACGTCCTGACTTTC.

The gene calls are TRBV3-1 and TRBJ1-1; the match to TRBD1 covers 9 bases. The CDR3 is 15 amino acids. V was pared by 5 bases and J by 4 bases, with 8 bases of the junction left unmatched. In germline, CDR1 is LGHDT, CDR2 YNNKEL (reference sequence). CDR3 loop: CASSFSDRGFTEAFF. DNA of the CDR3: TGTGCCAGCAGCTTTTCGGACAGGGGTTTCACTGAAGCTTTCTTT.

This clonotype was seen a few times. V usage is TRBV20-1 and J usage is TRBJ1-2; D is unresolved. CDR1 and CDR2 from the germline V gene are DFQATT and SNEGSKA (reference sequence). This CDR3 is built from 12 residues. V was shortened by 2 bases and J by 6 bases, with 10 bases between the two germline ends. For the CDR3, the DNA is TGCAGTGCTAGACGTGACACCAATGGCTACACCTTC. This translates into CSARRDTNGYTF.

Comment on this clonotype: Since a much larger clone is just one base distant, this may be a read error. The chain combines TRBV4-3 with TRBJ2-7, with 15 nucleotides matching TRBD2. The CDR3 runs 18 residues. Germline V gene sequence: CDR1 LGHNA, CDR2 YSLEER. The CDR3 DNA reads TGCGCCAACAGCCATGGGGGGACTAGCGGGGGGTTCTCCTACGAGCAGTACTTC. Amino acids: CANSHGGTSGGFSYEQYF.

Only a few counts were recorded for this clonotype. The chain joins TRBV7-2 to TRBJ2-5, with TRBD2 identical over 9 bases. The CDR3 extends over 15 amino acids. The trim removed 5 bases at V and 0 bases at J, leaving 4 bases unmatched. CDR1 and CDR2 from the germline V gene are SGHTA and FQGNSA. In DNA, the CDR3 is TGTGCCAGCAGCCTTGGACTAGCGTACCAAGAGACCCAGTACTTC. Translating gives CASSLGLAYQETQYF. Combining the CDR3 with reference TRBV7-2 and TRBJ2-5 gives the whole variable domain GAGVSQSPSNKVTEKGKDVELRCDPISGHTALYWYRQSLGQGLEFLIYFQGNSAPDKSGLPSDRFSAERTGGSVSTLTIQRTQQEDSAVYLCASSLGLAYQETQYFGPGTRLLVL.

The chain couples TRBV4-1 to TRBJ2-1, with 8 positions matching TRBD2. Germline values: CDR1 MGHRA, CDR2 YSYEKL. V gave up 4 bases and J gave up 7 bases; unmatched junction bases: 6. CDR3 length equals 14 residues. The CDR3 region is CASSRAGGRNEQFF. The CDR3 DNA reads TGCGCCAGCAGCCGGGCGGGAGGTAGGAATGAGCAGTTCTTC.

This clonotype was picked up a small number of times. This chain connects TRBV9 to TRBJ1-1, with 10 bases aligning to TRBD1. With 5 bases clipped from V and 3 bases from J, the junction kept 10 bases outside the gene matches. Germline CDR1 is SGDLS and CDR2 is YYNGEE. The CDR3 spans 16 residues. The CDR3 loop is CASRGGDRGQDTEAFF. The CDR3 DNA reads as TGTGCCAGCAGGGGAGGTGACAGGGGGCAGGACACTGAAGCTTTCTTT.